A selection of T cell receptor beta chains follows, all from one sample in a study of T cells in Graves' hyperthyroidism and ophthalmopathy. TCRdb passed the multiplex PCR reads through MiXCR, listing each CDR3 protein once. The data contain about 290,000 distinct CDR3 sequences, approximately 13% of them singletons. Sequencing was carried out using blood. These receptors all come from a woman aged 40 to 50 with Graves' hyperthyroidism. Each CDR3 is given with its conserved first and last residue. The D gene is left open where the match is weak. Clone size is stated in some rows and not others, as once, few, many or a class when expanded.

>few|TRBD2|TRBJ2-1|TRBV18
CASSPPHGTTGRGQFF
TGTGCCAGCTCACCTCCACATGGGACTACTGGGCGGGGGCAGTTCTTC
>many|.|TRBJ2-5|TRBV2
CASSVQETQYF
TGTGCCAGCAGTGTCCAGGAGACCCAGTACTTC
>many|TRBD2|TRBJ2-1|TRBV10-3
CAISGGWSGKISNEQFF
TGTGCCATCAGTGGGGGCTGGAGCGGGAAAATCTCCAATGAGCAGTTCTTC
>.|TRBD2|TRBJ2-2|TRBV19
CASSILGLAGDGELFF
TGTGCCAGTAGTATTCTGGGACTAGCGGGAGACGGGGAGCTGTTTTTT
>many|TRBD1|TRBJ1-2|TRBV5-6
CASSGGQGYGYTF
TGTGCCAGCAGTGGGGGACAGGGGTACGGCTACACCTTC
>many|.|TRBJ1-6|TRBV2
CASRRDDYNSPLHF
TGTGCCAGCCGAAGGGACGACTATAATTCACCCCTCCACTTT
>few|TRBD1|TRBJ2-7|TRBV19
CASSSLGTGLPSYEQYF
TGTGCCAGTAGTTCTCTGGGGACAGGCCTACCTTCCTACGAGCAGTACTTC
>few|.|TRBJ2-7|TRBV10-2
CASSEEYSYEQYF
TGCGCCAGCAGTGAAGAGTACTCCTACGAGCAGTACTTC
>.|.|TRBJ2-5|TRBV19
CASSIFGQLQETQYF
TGTGCCAGTAGTATTTTCGGACAACTACAAGAGACCCAGTACTTC
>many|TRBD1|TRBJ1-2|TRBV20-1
CSARVSQGASYGYTF
TGCAGTGCTAGAGTGTCGCAGGGGGCAAGCTATGGCTACACCTTC
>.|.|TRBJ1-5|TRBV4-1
CASSQVVNEPQHF
TGCGCCAGCAGCCAAGTGGTTAACGAGCCCCAGCATTTT
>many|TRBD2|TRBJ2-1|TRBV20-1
CSARRLAFSDEQFF
TGCAGTGCTAGAAGACTAGCGTTTAGCGATGAGCAGTTCTTC
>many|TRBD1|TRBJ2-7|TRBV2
CASLDRFYEQYF
TGTGCCAGTTTGGACAGGTTTTACGAGCAGTACTTC
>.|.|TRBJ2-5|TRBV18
CASSPGSRETQYF
TGTGCCAGCTCACCGGGCTCGCGAGAGACCCAGTACTTC
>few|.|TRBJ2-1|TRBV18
CASSPPGDYNEQFF
TGTGCCAGCTCACCACCGGGGGACTACAATGAGCAGTTCTTC
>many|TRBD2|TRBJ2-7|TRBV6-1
CASSRAGTSGRASYEQYF
TGTGCCAGCAGTCGGGCCGGGACTAGCGGGAGGGCGTCCTACGAGCAGTACTTC
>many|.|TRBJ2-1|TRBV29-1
CSVESYNEQFF
TGCAGCGTTGAATCCTACAATGAGCAGTTCTTC
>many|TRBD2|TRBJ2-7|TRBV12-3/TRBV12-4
CASSFGSGIFYEQYF
TGTGCCAGCAGTTTCGGTAGCGGGATTTTCTACGAGCAGTACTTC
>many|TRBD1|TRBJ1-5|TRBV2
CASRDRGLNQPQHF
TGTGCCAGCCGGGACAGGGGCCTTAATCAGCCCCAGCATTTT
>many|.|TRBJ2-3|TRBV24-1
CATSVSGSATDTQYF
TGTGCCACCAGTGTGTCGGGTTCGGCAACAGATACGCAGTATTTT
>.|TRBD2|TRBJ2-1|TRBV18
CASSPIGTKVYNEQFF
TGTGCCAGCTCACCGATAGGGACTAAGGTCTACAATGAGCAGTTCTTC
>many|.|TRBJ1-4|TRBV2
CASRVQGTYEKLFF
TGTGCCAGCAGGGTACAGGGAACCTATGAAAAACTGTTTTTT
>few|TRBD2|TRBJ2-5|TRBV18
CASSPASGYQETQYF
TGTGCCAGCTCCCCCGCTAGCGGGTACCAAGAGACCCAGTACTTC
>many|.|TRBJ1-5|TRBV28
CASSLPTARTSNQPQHF
TGTGCCAGCAGTTTACCCACAGCCCGTACGAGCAATCAGCCCCAGCATTTT
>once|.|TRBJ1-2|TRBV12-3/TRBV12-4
CASSRTSVNYGYTF
TGTGCCAGCAGCCGGACATCCGTTAACTATGGCTACACCTTC
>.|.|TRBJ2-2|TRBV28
CASSLRHNTGELFF
TGTGCCAGCAGTTTAAGACACAACACCGGGGAGCTGTTTTTT
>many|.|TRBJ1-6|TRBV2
CATVPSSYNSPLHF
TGTGCCACCGTCCCCAGCTCCTATAATTCACCCCTCCACTTT
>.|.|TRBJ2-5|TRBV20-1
CSGTGPQETQYF
TGCAGTGGCACGGGGCCGCAAGAGACCCAGTACTTC
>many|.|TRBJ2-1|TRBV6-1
CASSPQAGNEQFF
TGTGCCAGCAGTCCCCAGGCGGGTAATGAGCAGTTCTTC
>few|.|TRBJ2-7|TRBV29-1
CSPAKGHEQYF
TGCAGCCCCGCTAAGGGGCACGAGCAGTACTTC
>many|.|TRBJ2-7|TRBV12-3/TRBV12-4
CASSPDNYEQYF
TGTGCCAGCAGTCCCGATAACTACGAGCAGTACTTC
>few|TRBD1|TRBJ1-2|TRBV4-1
CASRPTGGGYGYTF
TGCGCCAGCAGGCCCACAGGGGGCGGTTATGGCTACACCTTC
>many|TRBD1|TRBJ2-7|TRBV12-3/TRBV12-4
CASSLGTGNYEQYF
TGTGCCAGCAGTTTGGGGACAGGAAACTACGAGCAGTACTTC
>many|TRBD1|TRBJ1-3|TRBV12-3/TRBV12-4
CASSFGQAESGNTIYF
TGTGCCAGCAGTTTCGGACAGGCCGAGTCTGGAAACACCATATATTTT
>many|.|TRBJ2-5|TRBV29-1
CSVGGGVGETQYF
TGCAGCGTTGGAGGGGGGGTGGGGGAGACCCAGTACTTC
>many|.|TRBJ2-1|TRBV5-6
CASSRVLLDEQFF
TGTGCCAGCAGCCGGGTCCTCTTAGATGAGCAGTTCTTC
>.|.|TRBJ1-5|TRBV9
CASSKGGGVQPQHF
TGTGCCAGCAGCAAGGGGGGTGGTGTTCAGCCCCAGCATTTT
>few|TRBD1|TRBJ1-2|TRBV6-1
CASSGGTGVVYGYTF
TGTGCCAGCAGTGGAGGGACAGGGGTCGTCTATGGCTACACCTTC
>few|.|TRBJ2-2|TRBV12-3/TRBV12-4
CASGLAVTNTGELFF
TGTGCCAGCGGGCTTGCTGTTACGAACACCGGGGAGCTGTTTTTT
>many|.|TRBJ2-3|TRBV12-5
CASRENTDTQYF
TGTGCTAGCAGGGAAAATACAGATACGCAGTATTTT
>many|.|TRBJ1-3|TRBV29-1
CSAGTDVSGNTIYF
TGCAGCGCCGGGACGGATGTCTCTGGAAACACCATATATTTT
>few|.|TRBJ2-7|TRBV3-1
CASSQTIGYEQYF
TGTGCCAGCAGCCAGACCATTGGCTACGAGCAGTACTTC
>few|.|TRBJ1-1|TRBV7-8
CASSHPENTEAFF
TGTGCCAGCAGCCACCCAGAGAACACTGAAGCTTTCTTT
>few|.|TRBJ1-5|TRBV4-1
CASSHRQAVDQPQHF
TGCGCCAGCAGCCACCGACAGGCCGTTGATCAGCCCCAGCATTTT
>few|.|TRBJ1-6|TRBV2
CASGGDRSSYNSPLHF
TGTGCCAGCGGGGGAGATCGGAGCTCCTATAATTCACCCCTCCACTTT
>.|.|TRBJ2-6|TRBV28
CASSSGRPGANVLTF
TGTGCCAGCAGCTCAGGGCGCCCCGGGGCCAACGTCCTGACTTTC
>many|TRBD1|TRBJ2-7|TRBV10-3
CAISGQPGQGAREQYF
TGTGCCATCAGTGGACAACCGGGACAGGGGGCGCGGGAGCAGTACTTC
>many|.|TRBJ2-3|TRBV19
CASSISGGTDTQYF
TGTGCCAGTAGTATATCGGGGGGCACAGATACGCAGTATTTT
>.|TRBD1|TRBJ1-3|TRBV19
CASSTQGVSGNTIYF
TGTGCCAGTAGTACGCAGGGGGTCTCTGGAAACACCATATATTTT
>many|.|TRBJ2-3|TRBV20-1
CSAIEGGASTDTQYF
TGCAGTGCCATCGAGGGGGGGGCCTCCACAGATACGCAGTATTTT
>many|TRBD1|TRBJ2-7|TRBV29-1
CSVDGTGFNEQYF
TGCAGCGTTGACGGGACAGGGTTCAACGAGCAGTACTTC
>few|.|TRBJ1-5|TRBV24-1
CATSDLMGPQHF
TGTGCCACCAGTGATTTAATGGGGCCCCAGCATTTT
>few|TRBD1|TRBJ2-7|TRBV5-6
CASSWGTGLYEQYF
TGTGCCAGCAGCTGGGGGACAGGGCTCTACGAGCAGTACTTC
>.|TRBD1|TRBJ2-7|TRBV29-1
CSVIRQGTNEQYF
TGCAGCGTTATCCGACAGGGCACCAACGAGCAGTACTTC
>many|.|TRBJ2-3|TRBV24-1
CATSDPSRSTTDTQYF
TGTGCCACCAGTGACCCGAGCCGGAGTACCACAGATACGCAGTATTTT
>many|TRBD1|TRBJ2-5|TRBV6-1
CASSVTRGETQYF
TGTGCCAGCAGTGTAACCAGGGGGGAGACCCAGTACTTC